Sequencing of this T cell receptor beta chain was carried out in a study of human T cells and chemical hapten exposure. Whole-study context: Each patch test put 0.01% DPC on the upper back, and results were read at 6 days. Study outcomes and limitations: More PT1 expanded TCRs went with higher patch test scores.

Points on this clonotype: Its antigen remains unknown.

Per the original data handling: A per-sample median of approximately 87,000 TCRs was observed, with counts ranging from about 23,224 to 690,600. In TCRdb, the RACE reads were re-called with MiXCR into one record per CDR3 protein. These V and J calls are TCRdb output, not the study's own analysis. Found here are 75,000 to 95,000 distinct CDR3 sequences, 8% to 13% of them singletons; the top ten hold 2.2%. Time point in this sample: patch test 2, 6 weeks after DPC sensitization. Treatment indicated: therapeutic diphenylcyclopropenone sensitization with weekly scalp DPC. CDR3 size: 13 residues. V was cut by 2 bases and J by 2 bases, with 7 bases left in between.

The sequences come from whole blood, collected in connection with sensitization to the hapten diphenylcyclopropenone (DPC). The clonotype comes from a middle-aged man with alopecia areata. Some clones in this sample may be carry-over from other donors' samples. The chain combines TRBV12-3 or TRBV12-4 with TRBJ2-7; the D gene is possibly TRBD2 (5 bases). The CDR3 bases are TGTGCCAGCAGTTTAACGGGAACCTACGAGCAGTACGTC. It yields the protein CASSLTGTYEQYV.